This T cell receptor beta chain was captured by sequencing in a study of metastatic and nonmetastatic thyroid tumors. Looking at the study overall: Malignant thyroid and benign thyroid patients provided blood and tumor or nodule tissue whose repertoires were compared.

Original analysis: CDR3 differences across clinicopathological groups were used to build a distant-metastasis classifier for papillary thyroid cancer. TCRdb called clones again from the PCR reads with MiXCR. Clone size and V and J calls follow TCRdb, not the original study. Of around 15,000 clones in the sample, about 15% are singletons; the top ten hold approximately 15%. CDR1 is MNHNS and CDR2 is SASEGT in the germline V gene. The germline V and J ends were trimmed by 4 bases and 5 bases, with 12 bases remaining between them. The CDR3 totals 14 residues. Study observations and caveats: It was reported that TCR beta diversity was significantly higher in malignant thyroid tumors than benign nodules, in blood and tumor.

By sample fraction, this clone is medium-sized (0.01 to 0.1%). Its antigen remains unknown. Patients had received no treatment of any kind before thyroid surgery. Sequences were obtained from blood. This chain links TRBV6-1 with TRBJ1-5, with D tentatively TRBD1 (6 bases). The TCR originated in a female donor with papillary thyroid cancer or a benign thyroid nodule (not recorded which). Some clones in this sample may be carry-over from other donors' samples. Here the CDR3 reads CASSVLQGDQPQHF. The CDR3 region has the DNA TGTGCCAGCAGTGTCCTACAGGGAGATCAGCCCCAGCATTTT.